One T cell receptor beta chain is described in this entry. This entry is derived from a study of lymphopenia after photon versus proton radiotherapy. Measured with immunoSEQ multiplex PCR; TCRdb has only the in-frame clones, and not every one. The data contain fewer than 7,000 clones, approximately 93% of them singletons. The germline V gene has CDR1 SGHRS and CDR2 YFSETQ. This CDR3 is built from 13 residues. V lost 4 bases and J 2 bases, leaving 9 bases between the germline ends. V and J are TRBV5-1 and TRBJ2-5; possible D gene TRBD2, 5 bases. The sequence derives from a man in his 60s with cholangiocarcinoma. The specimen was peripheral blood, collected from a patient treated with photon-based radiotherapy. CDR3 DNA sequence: TGCGCCAGCAGCCCCAGGACTCAAGAGACCCAGTACTTC. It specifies CASSPRTQETQYF.